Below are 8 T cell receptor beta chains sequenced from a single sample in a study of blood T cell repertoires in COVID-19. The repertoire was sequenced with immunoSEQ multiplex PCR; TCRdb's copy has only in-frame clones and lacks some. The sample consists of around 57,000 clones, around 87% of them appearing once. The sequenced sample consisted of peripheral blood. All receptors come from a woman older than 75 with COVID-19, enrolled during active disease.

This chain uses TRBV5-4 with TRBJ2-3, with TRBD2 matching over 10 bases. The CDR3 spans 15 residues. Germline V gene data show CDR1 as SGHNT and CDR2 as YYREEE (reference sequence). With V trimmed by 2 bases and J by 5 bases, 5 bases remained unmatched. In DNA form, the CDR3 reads TGTGCCAGCAGCTTTGAGCGGGGGGGCAGAGATACGCAGTATTTT. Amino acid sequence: CASSFERGGRDTQYF.

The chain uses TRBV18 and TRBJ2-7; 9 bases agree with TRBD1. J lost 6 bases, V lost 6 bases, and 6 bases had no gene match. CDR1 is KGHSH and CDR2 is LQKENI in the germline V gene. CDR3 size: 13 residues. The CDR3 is CASSPGQGGEQYF. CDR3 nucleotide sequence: TGTGCCAGCTCGCCGGGACAGGGAGGCGAGCAGTACTTC. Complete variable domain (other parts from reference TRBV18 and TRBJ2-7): NAGVMQNPRHLVRRRGQEARLRCSPMKGHSHVYWYRQLPEEGLKFMVYLQKENIIDESGMPKERFSAEFPKEGPSILRIQQVVRGDSAAYFCASSPGQGGEQYFGPGTRLTVT.

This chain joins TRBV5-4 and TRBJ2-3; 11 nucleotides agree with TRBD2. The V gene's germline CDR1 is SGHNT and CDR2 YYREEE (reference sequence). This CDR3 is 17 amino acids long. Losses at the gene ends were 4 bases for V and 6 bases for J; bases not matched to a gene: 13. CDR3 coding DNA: TGTGCCAGCAGCAGCCCGGTTAGCGGGGGGGCCGGGGATACGCAGTATTTT. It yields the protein CASSSPVSGGAGDTQYF.

The CDR3 sequence: CAWRRQAGNTIYF. As DNA, the CDR3 is TGTGCCTGGAGAAGACAGGCTGGAAACACCATATATTTT. The chain carries TRBV30 and TRBJ1-3; a possible D gene is TRBD1 (6 bases). Germline V gene lookup returns CDR1 GTSNPN and CDR2 SVGIG (reference sequence). Between the trimmed V and J ends, which lost 3 bases and 2 bases, there was a span of 8 bases. This CDR3 has 13 amino acids. The variable domain in full, completed from reference TRBV30 and TRBJ1-3, reads SQTIHQWPATLVQPVGSPLSLECTVEGTSNPNLYWYRQAAGRGLQLLFYSVGIGQISSEVPQNLSASRPQDRQFILSSKKLLLSDSGFYLCAWRRQAGNTIYFGEGSWLTVV.

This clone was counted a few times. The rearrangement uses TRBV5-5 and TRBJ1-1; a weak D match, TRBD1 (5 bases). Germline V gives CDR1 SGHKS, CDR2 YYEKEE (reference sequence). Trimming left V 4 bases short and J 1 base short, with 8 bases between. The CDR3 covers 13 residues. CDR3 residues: CASSIDRNTEAFF. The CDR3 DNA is TGTGCCAGCAGCATCGACAGGAACACTGAAGCTTTCTTT.

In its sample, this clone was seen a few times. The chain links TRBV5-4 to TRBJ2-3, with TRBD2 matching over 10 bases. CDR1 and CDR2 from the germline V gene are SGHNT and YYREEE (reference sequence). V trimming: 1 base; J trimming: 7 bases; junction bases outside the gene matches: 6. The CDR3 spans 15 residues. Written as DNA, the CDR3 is TGTGCCAGCAGCTTGAGCGGGGGGGCGGTCAATACGCAGTATTTT. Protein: CASSLSGGAVNTQYF.

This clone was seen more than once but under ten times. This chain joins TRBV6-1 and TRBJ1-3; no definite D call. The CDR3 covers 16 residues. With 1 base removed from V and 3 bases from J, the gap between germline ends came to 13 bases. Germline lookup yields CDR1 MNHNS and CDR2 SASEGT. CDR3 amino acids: CASSEGGSSNGNTIYF. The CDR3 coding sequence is TGTGCCAGCAGTGAAGGCGGCTCATCTAATGGAAACACCATATATTTT.

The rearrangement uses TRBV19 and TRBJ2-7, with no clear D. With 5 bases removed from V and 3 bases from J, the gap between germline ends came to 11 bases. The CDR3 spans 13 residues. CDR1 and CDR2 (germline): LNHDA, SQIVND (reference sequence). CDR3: CASSPRGFYEQYF. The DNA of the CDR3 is TGTGCCAGTAGTCCCCGAGGATTCTACGAGCAGTACTTC.